Below, 29 T cell receptor beta chains from the same sample are listed, as sequenced in a study of post-analysis software for immune sequencing data. These TCRs' antigens remain unknown. Prepared libraries of TCR beta cDNA carried unique molecular identifiers. TCRdb recomputed calls from the PCR reads with MiXCR, one row per CDR3 protein. The sample contains about 540,000 distinct CDR3 sequences, around 31% of which appear only once. Study-wide points: In patients, TRBV5-6, TRBV5-1 and TRBV20-1 belonged to five TRBV segments found more frequently than in controls.

Source material: blood. These receptors were taken from a girl aged 2 to 17 with multiple sclerosis.

The CDR3 loop reads CASSLEGFQTPQYF. The CDR3 nucleotides read TGCGCCAGCAGCTTGGAGGGCTTCCAGACACCGCAGTATTTT. The chain links TRBV5-1 to TRBJ2-3; D unresolved. The CDR3 length is 14 residues. Germline loops: CDR1 SGHRS, CDR2 YFSETQ. Trimming pared 0 bases from V and 10 bases from J, leaving 15 bases between.

This clonotype was seen only a few times. V gene TRBV6-5 combines with J gene TRBJ1-4; no clear D. V shed 0 bases and J shed 3 bases, with 5 bases lying between them. Germline V lookup: CDR1 MNHEY, CDR2 SVGAGI. This CDR3 has 14 residues. The CDR3 is CASSYSGANEKLFF. CDR3 nucleotide sequence: TGTGCCAGCAGTTACTCGGGTGCTAATGAAAAACTGTTTTTT.

V usage is TRBV20-1 and J usage is TRBJ2-3; TRBD2 matches 7 bases. Germline CDR1 DFQATT, CDR2 SNEGSKA (reference sequence). Trimming cost V 5 bases and J 4 bases; bases outside gene matches: 15. CDR3 length: 16 residues. CDR3 sequence reads: CSADYEGVAGADTQYF. DNA of the CDR3: TGCAGTGCTGACTATGAAGGTGTAGCGGGCGCAGATACGCAGTATTTT.

This clonotype was seen a few times. This sequence joins TRBV6-2 or TRBV6-3 and TRBJ1-2; D is unclear. The CDR3 sequence is 14 residues long. V lost 1 base to trimming and J lost 3 bases, with 9 bases between them. Germline CDR1 MNHEY, CDR2 SVGEGT. This chain's CDR3 is CASSYFSEDYGYTF. CDR3 DNA: TGTGCCAGCAGTTACTTTTCCGAAGACTATGGCTACACCTTC.

The V gene is TRBV7-9, the J gene TRBJ2-7, with unresolved D. CDR1 SEHNR and CDR2 FQNEAQ come from the germline V gene (reference sequence). CDR3 length: 12 amino acids. V shed 1 base and J shed 8 bases, with 9 bases lying between them. The CDR3 reads CASSLDKGKQYF. CDR3 DNA sequence: TGTGCCAGCAGCTTAGATAAGGGTAAGCAGTACTTC.

This clonotype was recorded a few times. The CDR3 nucleotides are TGTGCCAGCAGCAAGGGGGATCAGCCCCAGCATTTT. The encoded protein is CASSKGDQPQHF. The chain links TRBV21-1 to TRBJ1-5; no check of the table's D call, TRBD1, against the DNA was made. TRBV21-1 constitutes a pseudogene. The CDR3 covers 12 residues.

The chain carries TRBV28 and TRBJ1-2; D is undetermined. The CDR3 runs 13 residues. Germline lookup yields CDR1 MDHEN and CDR2 SYDVKM. V lost 0 bases and J 8 bases, leaving 10 bases between the germline ends. CDR3 loop: CASSLWMEGGYTF. CDR3 sequence (DNA): TGTGCCAGCAGTTTATGGATGGAAGGCGGCTACACCTTC.

The chain has TRBV12-3 or TRBV12-4 and TRBJ2-1; 10 bases are shared with TRBD1. J lost 3 bases, V lost 5 bases, and 7 bases had no gene match. The CDR3 totals 16 residues. Here the CDR3 reads CASSTTRDRGYNEQFF. The CDR3 bases are TGTGCCAGCAGTACCACCCGGGACAGGGGCTACAATGAGCAGTTCTTC.

This chain uses TRBV4-2 with TRBJ2-5; D gene unclear. V gave up 3 bases and J gave up 5 bases, with 7 bases separating them. The length of the CDR3 is 12 residues. Germline V gives CDR1 LGHNA, CDR2 YNFKEQ. The CDR3 sequence is CASSHNGETQYF. Written as DNA, the CDR3 is TGTGCCAGCAGCCACAACGGGGAGACCCAGTACTTC.

The chain carries TRBV6-5 and TRBJ1-2, with TRBD1 as a possible D gene (5 bases). Per the germline V gene, CDR1 is MNHEY and CDR2 is SVGAGI. The V end lost 6 bases, the J end lost 4 bases, and 21 bases lay between the germline ends. CDR3 length: 16 amino acids. The CDR3 protein is CASSRGIRGAGYGYTF. CDR3 DNA sequence: TGTGCCAGCAGCCGTGGGATTAGGGGCGCTGGCTATGGCTACACCTTC.

V is TRBV14 and J is TRBJ2-3, with TRBD2 matching 7 bases. This CDR3 has 15 residues. Unmatched junction bases numbered 7, after V lost 4 bases and J lost 3 bases. CDR1 is SGHDN, CDR2 FVKESK, per germline. The CDR3 DNA reads as TGTGCCAGCAGCCGTCGGCGGGGGTTAACAGATACGCAGTATTTT. Translated: CASSRRRGLTDTQYF. The complete variable domain, with remaining parts taken from reference TRBV14 and TRBJ2-3, reads EAGVTQFPSHSVIEKGQTVTLRCDPISGHDNLYWYRRVMGKEIKFLLHFVKESKQDESGMPNNRFLAERTGGTYSTLKVQPAELEDSGVYFCASSRRRGLTDTQYFGPGTRLTVL.

In this sample, this clonotype turned up a few times. The chain couples TRBV11-1 to TRBJ2-1; maybe TRBD2 (7 bases). CDR1 is SGHAT and CDR2 is FQDESV in the germline V gene (reference sequence). The germline V and J ends were trimmed by 7 bases and 4 bases, with 20 bases remaining between them. The CDR3 totals 16 residues. CDR3 nucleotides: TGTGCCAGCACCTCCCGAGGGGGGGACTCATACAATGAGCAGTTCTTC. It is translated as CASTSRGGDSYNEQFF.

This clonotype appeared a few times. The J gene is TRBJ2-1, the V gene TRBV5-1, with D maybe TRBD1 (6 bases). This CDR3 region has 16 residues. Trimming removed 0 bases from V and 2 bases from J, with 12 bases in between. The germline gives CDR1 SGHRS, CDR2 YFSETQ. This chain's CDR3 is CASSLASGATYNEQFF. DNA for the CDR3: TGCGCCAGCAGCTTGGCCTCAGGGGCTACCTACAATGAGCAGTTCTTC.

The V gene is TRBV12-3 or TRBV12-4, the J gene TRBJ2-1, with TRBD2 identical over 11 bases. J lost 4 bases, V lost 5 bases, and 7 bases had no gene match. This CDR3 has 16 residues. The DNA of the CDR3 is TGTGCCAGCAGTCCGCACGGGACTAGCGGTTACAATGAGCAGTTCTTC. It codes for CASSPHGTSGYNEQFF.

The V call is TRBV2, the J call TRBJ2-3; D unclear. CDR3 length: 12 residues. The ends were cut back, 3 bases at V and 4 bases at J, with 5 bases in the middle. Germline CDR1 SNHLY, CDR2 FYNNEI. The CDR3 sequence is CASSDSSDTQYF. CDR3 DNA: TGTGCCAGCAGTGACTCTTCAGATACGCAGTATTTT.

This clonotype was seen a few times. The chain has TRBV5-6 and TRBJ2-3, with 10 bases identical to TRBD2. With V trimmed by 0 bases and J by 2 bases, 6 bases remained unmatched. The CDR3 has 17 residues. Germline CDR1 reads SGHDT; CDR2 reads YYEEEE. This CDR3 reads CASSLDLAGVHTDTQYF. The CDR3, as DNA: TGTGCCAGCAGCTTGGATCTAGCGGGGGTCCACACAGATACGCAGTATTTT.

This clonotype was counted a few times. The rearrangement links TRBV6-4 to TRBJ2-3, with D unclear. Looked up from germline, CDR1 is MRHNA and CDR2 is SNTAGT. This CDR3 is 15 amino acids long. V was clipped by 2 bases and J by 3 bases, with 12 bases between them. The CDR3 coding sequence is TGTGCCAGCAGTGACGGCTCTGTGGGGACAGATACGCAGTATTTT. It translates to CASSDGSVGTDTQYF.

CDR3 region: CSARHLLDYGYTF. DNA for the CDR3: TGCAGTGCAAGACACCTCCTTGACTATGGCTACACCTTC. The V gene is TRBV20-1, the J gene TRBJ1-2; no clear D gene. The CDR3 totals 13 residues. CDR1 is DFQATT, CDR2 SNEGSKA, per germline (reference sequence). Trimming cost V 6 bases and J 3 bases, with 14 bases left between them.

This clonotype was observed a few times. The chain employs TRBV10-3 and TRBJ2-3; the D gene is possibly TRBD2 (6 bases). V lost 6 bases, J lost 2 bases, and 9 bases lay in between. This CDR3 spans 13 amino acids. Germline CDR1 reads ENHRY; CDR2 reads SYGVKD. CDR3 in amino acids: CAIRRRDTDTQYF. CDR3 nucleotide sequence: TGTGCCATCAGGCGGCGGGACACAGATACGCAGTATTTT.

This clonotype was picked up one time. The rearrangement links TRBV7-9 to TRBJ1-1; D call uncertain. Germline V gene sequence: CDR1 SEHNR, CDR2 FQNEAQ (reference sequence). The CDR3 is made up of 14 amino acids. Trimming shortened V by 2 bases and J by 7 bases, and 14 bases separated the two germline ends. CDR3 loop: CASSLFPGLSEAFF. The DNA for the CDR3 is TGTGCCAGCAGCTTATTCCCGGGGTTGAGTGAAGCTTTCTTT.

The chain recombines TRBV28 with TRBJ2-2, with 9 positions matching TRBD1. The V gene's germline CDR1 is MDHEN and CDR2 SYDVKM. The ends lost 4 bases at V and 5 bases at J; junction bases unmatched: 2. The CDR3 totals 14 residues. The CDR3 DNA sequence: TGTGCCAGCAGTTGGACAGGGGTTACCGGGGAGCTGTTTTTT. As protein: CASSWTGVTGELFF.

The CDR3 sequence: CASSLAKGGHYGYTF. In DNA form, the CDR3 reads TGTGCCAGCAGCTTAGCCAAAGGGGGACACTATGGCTACACCTTC. The chain carries TRBV7-9 and TRBJ1-2; D might be TRBD1 (6 bases). V shed 0 bases and J shed 3 bases, with 11 bases lying between them. The CDR3 runs 15 residues. From germline, CDR1 is SEHNR and CDR2 FQNEAQ (reference sequence).

With regard to this clonotype: An end of the junction differs from the germline gene, which may be a read error. The chain uses TRBV6-2 or TRBV6-3 and TRBJ2-2; TRBD2 is a possible D gene (6 bases). Germline CDR1 is MNHEY and CDR2 is SVGEGT. This CDR3 is 13 amino acids long. The CDR3 loop is CAILRPNTGGLFF. The DNA for the CDR3 is TGTGCCATCCTAAGACCGAACACCGGGGGGCTGTTTTTT.

A remark on this clonotype: Sequence at one end of the junction differs from germline and may be a read error. The J gene is TRBJ2-1, the V gene TRBV29-1, with a possible D match to TRBD1 (6 bases). Germline CDR1 SQVTM, CDR2 ANQGSEA. CDR3 size: 15 residues. Written as DNA, the CDR3 is TGCAGCGTTGGACTCGACAGGTCCTCCTACAATGAGCAGGTCTTC. Protein sequence: CSVGLDRSSYNEQVF.

This rearrangement joins TRBV4-1 to TRBJ2-7; a possible D gene is TRBD2 (6 bases). There are 16 residues in the CDR3. Germline V gene lookup returns CDR1 MGHRA and CDR2 YSYEKL. Deletions cut 0 bases from V and 4 bases from J, with 16 bases between. The CDR3 nucleotides are TGCGCCAGCAGCCAAGATCTGGGGGGATCCCAATACGAGCAGTACTTC. Its translation is CASSQDLGGSQYEQYF.

This chain connects TRBV10-3 to TRBJ1-2, with D hard to call. The V end was cut by 3 bases, the J end by 4 bases, with 6 bases between. The CDR3 has 12 amino acids. Per the germline V gene, CDR1 is ENHRY and CDR2 is SYGVKD. The CDR3 spells CAISEQTYGYTF. CDR3 nucleotide sequence: TGTGCCATCAGTGAACAGACCTATGGCTACACCTTC.

The CDR3 sequence is CASRKVSGEQYF. CDR3 in DNA: TGTGCCAGCAGGAAGGTGAGTGGCGAGCAGTACTTC. The chain joins TRBV3-1 to TRBJ2-5; D ambiguous. The DNA matches TRBJ2-7 better at its end, which makes the J call doubtful. The CDR3 totals 12 residues. Germline-derived CDR1 and CDR2 are LGHDT and YNNKEL (reference sequence).

The chain is built from TRBV7-9 and TRBJ2-1, with D maybe TRBD2 (5 bases). Trimming cost V 5 bases and J 0 bases, with 11 bases left between them. Germline V CDR1 and CDR2: SEHNR, FQNEAQ (reference sequence). The CDR3 runs to 15 residues. The CDR3 sequence: CASSRVGSSYNEQFF. In DNA, the CDR3 is TGTGCCAGCAGCCGCGTGGGGAGCTCCTACAATGAGCAGTTCTTC.

As concerns this clonotype: An end of the junction does not agree with germline; a read error may underlie this. The V gene is TRBV10-3, the J gene TRBJ2-1; D possibly corresponds to TRBD2 (5 bases). CDR3 length: 15 amino acids. Germline loops: CDR1 ENHRY, CDR2 SYGVKD. The CDR3 region is CAVSGGQEAYNEQFF. Written as DNA, the CDR3 is TGTGCCGTCAGTGGTGGGCAGGAGGCCTACAATGAGCAGTTCTTC.